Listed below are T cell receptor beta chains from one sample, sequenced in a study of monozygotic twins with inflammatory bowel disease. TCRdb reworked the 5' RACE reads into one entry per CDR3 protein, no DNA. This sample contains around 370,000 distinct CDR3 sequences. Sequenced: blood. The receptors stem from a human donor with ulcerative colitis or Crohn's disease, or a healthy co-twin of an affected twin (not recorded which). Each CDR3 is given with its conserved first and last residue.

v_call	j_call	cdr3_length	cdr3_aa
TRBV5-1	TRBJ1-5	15	CASSPWGETNQPQHF
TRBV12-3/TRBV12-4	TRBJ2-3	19	CASSFASGGGGVFSDTQYF
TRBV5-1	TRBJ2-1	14	CASSLYPRANEQFF
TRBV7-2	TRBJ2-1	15	CASSLGLGGGNEQFF
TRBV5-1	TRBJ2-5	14	CASSLPPTEETQYF
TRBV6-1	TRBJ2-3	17	CASSDWGARGLDSTQYF
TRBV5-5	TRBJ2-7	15	CASSFRQTASYEQYF
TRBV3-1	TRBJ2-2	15	CASSQDRANTGELFF
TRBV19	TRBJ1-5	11	CASSMTGPQHF
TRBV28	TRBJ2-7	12	CASSLYRYEQYF
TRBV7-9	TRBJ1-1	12	CVGSAENTEAFF
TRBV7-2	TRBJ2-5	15	CASSSDRMKLETQYF
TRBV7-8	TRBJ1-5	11	CASSAQGPQHF
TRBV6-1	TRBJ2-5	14	CASNGAGAQETQYF
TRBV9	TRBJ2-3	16	CASSVVTGSSTDTQYF
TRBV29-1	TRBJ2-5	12	CSVESSVETQYF
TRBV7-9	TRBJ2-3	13	CASILATPDTQYF
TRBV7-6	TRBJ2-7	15	CASSPDRGSSYEQYF
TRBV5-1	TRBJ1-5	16	CASSPHPAGSNQPQHF
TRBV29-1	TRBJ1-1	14	CSVGKGGLNTEAFF
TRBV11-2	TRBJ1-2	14	CASSFIAGSRGYTF
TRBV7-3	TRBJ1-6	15	CASSLYPGRNSPLHF
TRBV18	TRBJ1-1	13	CASSPQGTTEAFF
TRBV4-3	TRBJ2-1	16	CASSPREMGSYNEQFF
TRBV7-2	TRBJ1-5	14	CASSLVSRTQPQHF
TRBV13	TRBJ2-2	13	CASRPYNGVKLFF
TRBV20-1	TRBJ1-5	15	CSARVAGQSNQPQHF
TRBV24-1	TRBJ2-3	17	CATSDQTSGGSTDTQYF
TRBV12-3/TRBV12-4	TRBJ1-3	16	CASSLGIQISGNTIYF
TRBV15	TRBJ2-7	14	CATSGSGGAYEQYF
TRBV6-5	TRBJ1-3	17	CASSYSILGQFGNTIYF
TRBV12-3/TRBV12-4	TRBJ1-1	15	CASRLDNLMNTEAFF
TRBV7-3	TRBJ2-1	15	CASSLGASVSNEQFF
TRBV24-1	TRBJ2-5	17	CATSDFLTGDNQETQYF
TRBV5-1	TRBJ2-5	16	CASSLGWGQREETQYF
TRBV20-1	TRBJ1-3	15	CSATRRVSAGNTIYF
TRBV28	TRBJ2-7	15	CASSRTGDLKYEQYF
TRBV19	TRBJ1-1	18	CASLRQGATPKKNTEAFF
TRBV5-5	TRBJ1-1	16	CASSLGQMPGYTEAFF
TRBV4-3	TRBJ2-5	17	CASSQGEQGAIQETQYF
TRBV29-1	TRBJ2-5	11	CSVAQGGTQYF
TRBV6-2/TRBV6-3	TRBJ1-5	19	CASSPGYLQGARSNQPQHF
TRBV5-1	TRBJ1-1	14	CASSSRDADTEAFF
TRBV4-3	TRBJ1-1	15	CASSPRTGANTEAFF
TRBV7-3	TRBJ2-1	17	CASSLRLAGGLNNEQFF
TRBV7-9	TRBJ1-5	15	CASSSYSGDNQPQHF
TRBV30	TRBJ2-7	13	CAWSVGSSYEQYF
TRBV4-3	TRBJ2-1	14	CASSQDKGGNEQFF